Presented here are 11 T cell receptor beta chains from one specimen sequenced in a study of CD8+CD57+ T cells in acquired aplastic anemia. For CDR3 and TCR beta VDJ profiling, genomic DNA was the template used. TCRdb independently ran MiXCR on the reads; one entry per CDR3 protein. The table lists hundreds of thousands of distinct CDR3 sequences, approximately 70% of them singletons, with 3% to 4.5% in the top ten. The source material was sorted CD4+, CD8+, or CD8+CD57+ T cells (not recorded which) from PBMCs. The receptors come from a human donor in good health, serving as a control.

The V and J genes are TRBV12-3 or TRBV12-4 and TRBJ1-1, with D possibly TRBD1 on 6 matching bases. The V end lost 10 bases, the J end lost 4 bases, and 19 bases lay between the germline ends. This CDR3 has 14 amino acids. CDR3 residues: CATHLEAGVTEAFF. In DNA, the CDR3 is TGTGCCACCCACTTAGAGGCAGGGGTCACTGAAGCTTTCTTT.

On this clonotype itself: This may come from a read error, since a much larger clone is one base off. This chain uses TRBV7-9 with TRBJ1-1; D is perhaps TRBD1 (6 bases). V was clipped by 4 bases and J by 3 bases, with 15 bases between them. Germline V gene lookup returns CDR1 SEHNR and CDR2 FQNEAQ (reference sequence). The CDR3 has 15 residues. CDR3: CASSYSRGPDTEAFF. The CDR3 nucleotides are TGTGCCAGCAGCTATTCCAGGGGCCCCGACACTGAAGCTTTCTTT.

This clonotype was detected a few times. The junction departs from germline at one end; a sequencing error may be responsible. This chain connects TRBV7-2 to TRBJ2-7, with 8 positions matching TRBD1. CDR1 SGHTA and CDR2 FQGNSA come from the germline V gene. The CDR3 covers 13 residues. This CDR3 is CASSLGQVYEQHF. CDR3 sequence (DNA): TGTGCCAGCAGCTTGGGACAGGTCTACGAGCAGCACTTC.

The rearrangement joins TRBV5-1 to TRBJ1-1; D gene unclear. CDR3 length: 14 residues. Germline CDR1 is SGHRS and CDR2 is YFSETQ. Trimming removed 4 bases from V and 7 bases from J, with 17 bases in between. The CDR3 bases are TGCGCCAGCAGCCGGGAGGAAGCACTATGTGAAGCTTTCTTT. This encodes CASSREEALCEAFF.

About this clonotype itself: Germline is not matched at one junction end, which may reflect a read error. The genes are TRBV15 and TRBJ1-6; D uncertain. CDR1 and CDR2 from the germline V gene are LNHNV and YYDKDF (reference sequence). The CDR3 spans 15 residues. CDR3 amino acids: CASSVGGRPNSHLHF. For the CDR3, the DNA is TGTGCCAGCAGCGTGGGTGGACGGCCTAATTCCCACCTCCACTTT.

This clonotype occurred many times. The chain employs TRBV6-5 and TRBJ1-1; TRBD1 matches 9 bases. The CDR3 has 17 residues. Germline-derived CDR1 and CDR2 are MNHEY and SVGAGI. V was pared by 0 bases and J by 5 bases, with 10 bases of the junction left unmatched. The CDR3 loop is CASSYSPGDRAGTEAFF. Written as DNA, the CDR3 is TGTGCCAGCAGTTACTCGCCCGGGGACAGGGCTGGGACTGAAGCTTTCTTT.

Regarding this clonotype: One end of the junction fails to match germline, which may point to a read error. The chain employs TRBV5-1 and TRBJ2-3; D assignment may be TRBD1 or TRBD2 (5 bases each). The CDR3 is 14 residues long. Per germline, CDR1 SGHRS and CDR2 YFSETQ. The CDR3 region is CASDLGTVTDTQYF. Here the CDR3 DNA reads TGTGCCAGCGACTTGGGGACGGTCACAGATACGCAGTATTTT.

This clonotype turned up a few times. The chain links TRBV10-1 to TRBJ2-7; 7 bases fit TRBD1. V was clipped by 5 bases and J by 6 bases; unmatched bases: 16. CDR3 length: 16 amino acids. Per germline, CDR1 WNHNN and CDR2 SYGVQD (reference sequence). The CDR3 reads CASSFSPRQGRVEQYF. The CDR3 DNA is TGCGCCAGCAGTTTCTCCCCCCGACAGGGCCGAGTCGAGCAGTACTTC.

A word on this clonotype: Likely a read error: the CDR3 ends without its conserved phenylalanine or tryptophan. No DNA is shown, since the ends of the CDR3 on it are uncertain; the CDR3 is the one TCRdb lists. CDR3 sequence reads: CASRAANGAQHLHD. The V gene is TRBV2, the J gene TRBJ1-5. The germline V gene encodes CDR1 SNHLY and CDR2 FYNNEI. The CDR3 is 14 residues long, counting both termini.

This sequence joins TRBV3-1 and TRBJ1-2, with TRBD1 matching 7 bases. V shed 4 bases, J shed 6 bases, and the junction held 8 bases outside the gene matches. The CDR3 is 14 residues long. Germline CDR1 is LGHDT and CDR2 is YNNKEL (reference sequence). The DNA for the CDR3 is TGTGCCAGCAGCCGTCAGTCCCAGGGGGATGGCTACACCTTC. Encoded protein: CASSRQSQGDGYTF.

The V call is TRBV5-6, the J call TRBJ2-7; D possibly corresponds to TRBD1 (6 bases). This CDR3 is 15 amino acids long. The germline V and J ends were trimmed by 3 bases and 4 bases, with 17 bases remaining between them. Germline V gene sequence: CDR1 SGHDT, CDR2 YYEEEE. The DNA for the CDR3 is TGTGCCAGCAGCTCCGCCTCACCAGGGGTTTACGAGCAGTACTTC. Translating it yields CASSSASPGVYEQYF.